This T cell receptor (beta chain) was sequenced for a study of T cells expressing NK-cell markers. The wider study: Seropositivity for HCMV was found in seven of the eight sequenced donors, with one seronegative.

From germline, CDR1 is ENHRY and CDR2 SYGVKD. CDR3 length: 13 residues. Notes on the study in general: In about 6 donors, dominant CD3+CD56+NKG2C+ clonotypes ranked among the top 10 CD8+ clonotypes.

Comments on this clonotype: The antigen remains undetermined.

Generation of TCR beta cDNA was performed by 5'RACE template switching incorporating UMIs. After re-calling the 5' RACE reads, TCRdb lists one entry per CDR3 protein, DNA absent. The table lists about 260,000 distinct CDR3 sequences. This receptor was taken from a young man in good health. The chain employs TRBV10-3 and TRBJ1-2; TCRdb lists TRBD1, though no DNA is available to test this call. Sequenced input: blood T cells: a sorted CD56 or NKG2C T cell subset, CD4+ or CD8+ T cells, or bulk PBMC T cells (not recorded which). Here the CDR3 reads CAIRPDSVYGYTF.